These 5 T cell receptor beta chains originate from one sample sequenced in a study of response to subunit inactivated influenza vaccine. TCRdb independently ran MiXCR on the RT-PCR reads; one entry per CDR3 protein. The table has 530,000 or so distinct CDR3 sequences, 12% seen once. Sequenced here: PBMCs from blood, sampled on the day of vaccination. The receptors shown here come from a man aged 50 or older who received an inactivated influenza vaccine.

The chain links TRBV4-3 to TRBJ1-1; D uncertain. The CDR3 loop spans 13 amino acids. Trimming shortened V by 4 bases and J by 7 bases, and 13 bases separated the two germline ends. CDR1 is LGHNA, CDR2 YSLEER, per germline. CDR3 sequence (DNA): TGCGCCAGCAGCCTAACGTGGGTTAATGAAGCTTTCTTT. Translating gives CASSLTWVNEAFF.

The gene calls are TRBV6-2 or TRBV6-3 and TRBJ2-1; D perhaps matches TRBD1 (6 bases). This CDR3 is built from 13 residues. The V gene lost 6 bases and the J gene lost 5 bases, with 11 bases spanning the gap. Germline CDR1 reads MNHEY; CDR2 reads SVGEGT. The CDR3 DNA reads as TGTGCCAGCAGGGAACAGGGAAACAATGAGCAGTTCTTC. It codes for CASREQGNNEQFF.

This clonotype turned up a few times. The chain couples TRBV6-5 to TRBJ2-3; weak D call: TRBD2 (5 bases). The CDR3 is 11 amino acids. Trimming cost V 8 bases and J 6 bases, with 9 bases left between them. Germline CDR1 is MNHEY and CDR2 is SVGAGI. Here the CDR3 DNA reads TGTGCCAGCGGGGAGTGGGATACGCAGTATTTT. It codes for CASGEWDTQYF.

The chain links TRBV6-5 to TRBJ2-4; D ambiguous. The V end was cut by 2 bases, the J end by 5 bases, with 16 bases between. The CDR3 has 16 residues. Germline V gene data show CDR1 as MNHEY and CDR2 as SVGAGI. This CDR3 reads CASSYGYRTAENIQYF. DNA of the CDR3: TGTGCCAGCAGTTACGGATACCGGACGGCTGAAAACATTCAGTACTTC.

This clonotype was seen a few times. The chain recombines TRBV15 with TRBJ2-2, with D possibly being TRBD1 (6 bases). Germline assignment: CDR1 LNHNV and CDR2 YYDKDF (reference sequence). The V and J ends lost 0 bases and 0 bases respectively, with 11 bases between them. The CDR3 runs 17 residues. Here the CDR3 reads CATSRDRGTANTGELFF. CDR3 nucleotides: TGTGCCACCAGCAGAGACAGGGGAACTGCGAACACCGGGGAGCTGTTTTTT.